The 21 T cell receptor beta chains below come from one sample, sequenced in a study of immune heterogeneity within non-small cell lung tumors. The TCR beta CDR3 region underwent multiplex PCR amplification with 32 V and 13 J primers. TCRdb re-called the multiplex PCR reads through MiXCR, storing one row per CDR3 protein. Of some 19,000 distinct CDR3 sequences listed, approximately 26% are singletons. Bulk tumor gDNA, 500 to 700 ng per sample, served as the TCR template. Several biopsies per primary tumor, spaced far apart, were taken during surgery. Newly diagnosed with untreated non-small cell lung cancer, the patients underwent curative surgery. Sequencing was performed on lung tumor tissue. The source of these receptors is a man between 40 and 49 years old with non-small cell lung cancer.

This clonotype has a count of ten or more. The rearrangement uses TRBV11-3 and TRBJ2-7; 9 nucleotides line up with TRBD2. After removal of 7 bases from V and 6 bases from J, the junction contained 10 bases not matched to a gene. This CDR3 has 14 residues. CDR1 is SGHNT and CDR2 is YENEEA in the germline V gene. For the CDR3, the DNA is TGTGCCAGCACCCCAGTTCCTAGCGGGGTCGAGCAGTACTTC. Protein product: CASTPVPSGVEQYF. Complete variable domain (other parts from reference TRBV11-3 and TRBJ2-7): EAGVVQSPRYKIIEKKQPVAFWCNPISGHNTLYWYLQNLGQGPELLIRYENEEAVDDSQLPKDRFSAERLKGVDSTLKIQPAELGDSAVYLCASTPVPSGVEQYFGPGTRLTVT.

In its sample, this clonotype ranks as medium-sized. J is TRBJ1-6 and V is TRBV7-2; D might be TRBD1 (5 bases). Trimming took 5 bases from V and 10 from J, leaving 15 bases between them. Looked up from germline, CDR1 is SGHTA and CDR2 is FQGNSA. The CDR3 contains 14 residues. CDR3 region: CASSPRQAGSPLHF. For the CDR3, the DNA is TGTGCCAGCAGCCCGCGCCAGGCAGGGTCACCCCTCCACTTT.

Concerning this clonotype itself: Since a much larger clone is just one base distant, this may be a read error. The chain links TRBV6-2 or TRBV6-3 to TRBJ1-5; 9 bases are shared with TRBD1. The CDR3 consists of 19 residues. Trimming took 7 bases from V and 8 from J; bases not matched to a gene: 24. Germline V gene sequence: CDR1 MNHEY, CDR2 SVGEGT. The CDR3 protein is CASTLPGLFIGQGKKPQHF. In DNA form, the CDR3 reads TGTGCCAGCACCCTCCCCGGGCTCTTCATAGGACAGGGGAAGAAGCCCCAGCATTTT.

The V gene is TRBV6-2 or TRBV6-3, the J gene TRBJ2-7, with 8 bases aligning to TRBD2. Trimming removed 5 bases from V and 3 bases from J; junction bases left unmatched: 6. The CDR3 contains 14 residues. The V gene's germline CDR1 is MNHEY and CDR2 SVGEGT. The CDR3 coding sequence is TGTGCCAGCAGTAAACAGCGGGGGAACTACGAGCAGTACTTC. Translating gives CASSKQRGNYEQYF.

V and J are TRBV2 and TRBJ2-1; TRBD1 matches at 9 bases. The germline gives CDR1 SNHLY, CDR2 FYNNEI. This CDR3 is built from 15 residues. V shed 6 bases, J shed 7 bases, and the junction held 10 bases outside the gene matches. CDR3 nucleotide sequence: TGTGCCAGCAGGCCCGGGACAGGGTTAGGGAATGAGCAGTTCTTC. It codes for CASRPGTGLGNEQFF. Combining the CDR3 with reference TRBV2 and TRBJ2-1 gives the whole variable domain EPEVTQTPSHQVTQMGQEVILRCVPISNHLYFYWYRQILGQKVEFLVSFYNNEISEKSEIFDDQFSVERPDGSNFTLKIRSTKLEDSAMYFCASRPGTGLGNEQFFGPGTRLTVL.

This clonotype appeared a few times. This chain's CDR3 is CASSITVQETQYF. The CDR3 DNA is TGTGCCAGTAGTATAACAGTACAAGAGACCCAGTACTTC. This chain uses TRBV19 with TRBJ2-5; no reliable D call. The germline V gene has CDR1 LNHDA and CDR2 SQIVND (reference sequence). The CDR3 contains 13 residues. Trimming stripped 2 bases from V and 2 bases from J, with 6 bases between.

This clonotype occurred many times. The chain uses TRBV19 and TRBJ2-3; 9 bases are a match to TRBD1. CDR1 and CDR2 (germline): LNHDA, SQIVND (reference sequence). V trimming: 0 bases; J trimming: 5 bases; junction bases outside the gene matches: 6. The CDR3 extends over 16 amino acids. CDR3 sequence reads: CASSIDQGQGIDTQYF. CDR3 coding DNA: TGTGCCAGTAGTATAGATCAAGGACAGGGGATAGATACGCAGTATTTT.

In its sample, this clonotype is medium-sized. The CDR3 DNA sequence: TGTGCCACCAATGACCGGACCCAAGGCGAGCAGTACTTC. This gives the protein CATNDRTQGEQYF. V and J are TRBV24-1 and TRBJ2-7, with no clear D. This CDR3 is 13 amino acids long. Trimming left V 8 bases short and J 6 bases short, with 16 bases between. Germline V CDR1 and CDR2: KGHDR, SFDVKD.

To note about this clonotype: A much larger clone differs by one base, so this may be a read error. The chain couples TRBV6-5 to TRBJ2-7, with 7 bases lining up with TRBD2. Germline CDR1 reads MNHEY; CDR2 reads SVGAGI. The CDR3 length is 16 residues. V lost 2 bases, J lost 2 bases, and 9 bases stayed unmatched. CDR3 nucleotides: TGTGCCAGCAGTTACGAGGGGTCTAGCGGACCCTACGAGCAGTACTTC. This translates into CASSYEGSSGPYEQYF.

This clonotype has at least ten counts. This chain joins TRBV27 and TRBJ1-6, with D possibly matching TRBD1 (5 bases). Germline V gives CDR1 MNHEY, CDR2 SMNVEV (reference sequence). Trimming removed 5 bases at V and 6 bases at J, with 11 bases between. This CDR3 contains 14 residues. CDR3 coding DNA: TGTGCCAGCAGTACAGGTTTCCGTAATTCACCCCTCCACTTT. It specifies CASSTGFRNSPLHF.

In its sample, this clonotype ranks as medium-sized. The chain carries TRBV5-1 and TRBJ1-1, with unresolved D. The germline V gene encodes CDR1 SGHRS and CDR2 YFSETQ. Trimming stripped 0 bases from V and 1 base from J, with 19 bases between. The CDR3 has 18 residues. CDR3 residues: CASSLDGQLSRQNTEAFF. CDR3 DNA: TGCGCCAGCAGCTTGGATGGCCAGCTTAGTAGACAGAACACTGAAGCTTTCTTT.

The V and J genes are TRBV11-2 and TRBJ1-1; D remains unclear. Germline V gene data show CDR1 as SGHAT and CDR2 as FQNNGV. The CDR3 loop spans 12 amino acids. Between the trimmed V and J ends, which lost 8 bases and 2 bases, there was a span of 9 bases. The CDR3 is CASQRVNTEAFF. In nucleotides, the CDR3 is TGTGCCAGCCAGCGTGTTAACACTGAAGCTTTCTTT.

This clonotype was seen only a few times. The gene calls are TRBV4-1 and TRBJ1-2; no clear D gene. The CDR3 sequence is 14 residues long. Per germline, CDR1 MGHRA and CDR2 YSYEKL. The germline V and J ends were trimmed by 3 bases and 8 bases, with 16 bases remaining between them. The CDR3 nucleotides are TGCGCCAGCAGCCAGGGGTCGGTAGTGGGAGGCTACACCTTC. Translated, it gives CASSQGSVVGGYTF.

This clonotype is termed medium-sized (0.01 to 0.1%). This chain connects TRBV2 to TRBJ2-7, with TRBD1 identical over 9 bases. The CDR3 consists of 14 residues. From germline, CDR1 is SNHLY and CDR2 FYNNEI. V lost 6 bases to trimming and J lost 5 bases; unmatched junction nucleotides: 8. As DNA, the CDR3 is TGTGCCAGCAGAGTTGACAGGGGGAAAAACGAGCAGTACTTC. As protein: CASRVDRGKNEQYF.

This chain connects TRBV7-2 to TRBJ2-2, with 7 bases lining up with TRBD2. This CDR3 is 17 amino acids long. Germline-derived CDR1 and CDR2 are SGHTA and FQGNSA. V shed 1 base, J shed 1 base, and the junction held 6 bases outside the gene matches. The CDR3 loop reads CASSLVVTSLNTGELFF. The CDR3 nucleotides are TGTGCCAGCAGCTTAGTTGTGACTAGCTTGAACACCGGGGAGCTGTTTTTT.

The chain employs TRBV15 and TRBJ2-5, with D unclear. Per the germline V gene, CDR1 is LNHNV and CDR2 is YYDKDF (reference sequence). V lost 0 bases and J 4 bases, leaving 3 bases between the germline ends. There are 12 residues in the CDR3. CDR3 sequence: CATSRDTETQYF. The DNA of the CDR3 is TGTGCCACCAGCAGAGATACAGAGACCCAGTACTTC.

This clonotype was seen a few times. CDR3 region: CASSSGTNNEQFF. For the CDR3, the DNA is TGTGCCAGCAGTTCGGGGACCAACAATGAGCAGTTCTTC. The J gene is TRBJ2-1, the V gene TRBV7-6; perhaps D is TRBD1 or TRBD2 (5 bases each). Germline-derived CDR1 and CDR2 are SGHVS and FNYEAQ. The CDR3 consists of 13 residues. Trimming left V 6 bases short and J 5 bases short, with 11 bases between. Drawing the rest from reference TRBV7-6 and TRBJ2-1, the complete variable domain is GAGVSQSPRYKVTKRGQDVALRCDPISGHVSLYWYRQALGQGPEFLTYFNYEAQQDKSGLPNDRFSAERPEGSISTLTIQRTEQRDSAMYRCASSSGTNNEQFFGPGTRLTVL.

Only a few counts were recorded for this clonotype. The V gene is TRBV9, the J gene TRBJ1-2; the D gene is possibly TRBD1 (6 bases). CDR1 is SGDLS and CDR2 is YYNGEE in the germline V gene. V lost 4 bases, J lost 3 bases, and 10 bases lay in between. The CDR3 runs 13 residues. CDR3 bases: TGTGCCAGCAGCCAAGGGGGGTACTATGGCTACACCTTC. Its protein product is CASSQGGYYGYTF.

J is TRBJ2-7 and V is TRBV7-2, with a weak D call TRBD2 (5 bases). Germline CDR1 SGHTA, CDR2 FQGNSA. There are 14 residues in the CDR3. V was shortened by 6 bases and J by 8 bases, with 20 bases between the two germline ends. CDR3 region: CASRSRPTGFKQYF. The CDR3, as DNA: TGTGCCAGCAGATCGCGCCCAACGGGGTTTAAGCAGTACTTC.

This chain uses TRBV4-2 with TRBJ1-3; D gene uncertain. With 0 bases removed from V and 4 bases from J, the gap between germline ends came to 13 bases. Looked up from germline, CDR1 is LGHNA and CDR2 is YNFKEQ. This CDR3 spans 16 amino acids. The CDR3 region has the DNA TGTGCCAGCAGCCAAGATAAAACGGGGTCCGGAAACACCATATATTTT. Protein product: CASSQDKTGSGNTIYF.

This clonotype was observed many times. This chain links TRBV9 with TRBJ2-2, with 8 bases matching TRBD1. CDR1 is SGDLS and CDR2 is YYNGEE in the germline V gene. V shed 3 bases, J shed 7 bases, and the junction held 5 bases outside the gene matches. The CDR3 sequence is 14 residues long. The CDR3 DNA is TGTGCCAGCAGCGCGGACAGGGCAAACGGGGAGCTGTTTTTT. Its translation is CASSADRANGELFF.